This TCR beta chain comes out of a study of lymphopenia after photon versus proton radiotherapy (dated by TCRdb to 2018 to 2020). Study-level background: The study compared the immunological effects of photon versus proton radiation therapy in patients with gastrointestinal tumors who developed high-grade lymphopenia. The cohort comprised roughly 20 patients with gastrointestinal tumors who received either photon or proton therapy and then developed lymphopenia. The goal of the study was to characterize the differences between the two radiation modalities in how they affect the immune system.

CDR3 length: 15 amino acids, cysteine to phenylalanine. Kept here is only the CDR3 DNA, which spans 45 bases and is read in frame from base 1. V is cut by 4 bases and J by 5 bases, and the space between the germline ends is 14 bases. CDR1 and CDR2, per the germline V gene (reference sequence), are LNHDA and SQIVND. The full study reports these points: During treatment, patients who received photon therapy lost naive T cells and TCR diversity and gained effector/memory populations, whereas patients who received proton therapy remained relatively stable. The survival association was assessed only in patients who died, and better survival with proton therapy was presented by the authors as a possibility rather than a demonstrated result. Across the cohort, among patients who died, a greater drop in TCR diversity after the nadir was inversely correlated with overall survival time. Once the lymphocyte count had reached its nadir, the repertoires of photon-treated patients showed oligoclonal expansion, particularly of CD8+ Temra cells, and this expansion drove the decline in diversity.

Library prep was done by the immunoSEQ multiplex PCR assay. Deep sequencing of rearranged TCR beta loci, alongside multiparametric flow cytometry, was used to profile T cell repertoires. TCRdb obtained this table from immuneACCESS and retained in-frame rearrangements with V and J assigned. These tables miss some clones; where compared with another copy, unresolved V genes account for less than half of the shortfall, and the remainder is unexplained. In this sample the table shows 25,000 to 35,000 clones, roughly 89% of which occur a single time. Around 47% of the sample is in the top ten clones. A word on this clone: This receptor's antigen is unknown. No much larger clone exists at a distance of one base, and base qualities are not known.

The sample here was peripheral blood, taken from a patient treated with proton-based radiotherapy. The chain is assembled from TRBV19 and TRBJ2-2; the D gene is not confidently resolved. The receptor comes from a woman aged 55-75 years with cholangiocarcinoma. Some clones in this sample may be carry-over from other donors' samples. The bases read TGTGCCAGTAGTAAACTTTCCCCCCGGACCGGGGAGCTGTTTTTT. It specifies CASSKLSPRTGELFF.